This T cell receptor (beta chain) comes out of a study of T cells expressing NK-cell markers. Overall study context: Cells sorted as CD3+CD56+NKG2C+, CD3+CD56+NKG2C- and CD3+CD56-NKG2C+ T cells supplied the TCR beta repertoires.

No DNA is given; TCRdb re-called the 5' RACE reads and lists each CDR3 protein once. The data show 350,000 to 450,000 distinct CDR3 sequences, and the top ten clones hold around 4.9%. Germline loops: CDR1 SGHRS, CDR2 YFSETQ. CDR3 length equals 14 residues. This TCR derives from a man aged 18-69 years in good health. The gene calls are TRBV5-1 and TRBJ1-1. Sequenced input: blood T cells: a sorted CD56 or NKG2C T cell subset, CD4+ or CD8+ T cells, or bulk PBMC T cells (not recorded which). The CDR3 here is CASSPGLRRTEAFF. Looking up the rest from reference TRBV5-1 and TRBJ1-1 gives the full variable domain: KAGVTQTPRYLIKTRGQQVTLSCSPISGHRSVSWYQQTPGQGLQFLFEYFSETQRNKGNFPGRFSGRQFSNSRSEMNVSTLELGDSALYLCASSPGLRRTEAFFGQGTRLTVV.